This is a list of T cell receptor beta chains from one sample in a study of low-dose radiotherapy and immunotherapy resistance in tumors. TCRdb re-called the reads through MiXCR, storing one row per CDR3 protein. The sample lists 95,000 to 100,000 distinct CDR3 sequences, less than 25% occurring once. The sequences come from PBMCs, collected after low-dose radiotherapy plus immunotherapy. Receptors were obtained from a male donor with prostate cancer. The conserved cysteine and the conserved F or W are not part of the CDR3 here. Expanded clones get a size class; other rows say once, few or many, or leave the size out.

CDR3aa | j_gene | abundance | len | v_gene
ASKEWGRGTDTQY | TRBJ2-3 | - | 13 | TRBV5-1
ASTPGGTGELF | TRBJ2-2 | - | 11 | TRBV7-6
ASSRGNVIQY | TRBJ2-4 | many | 10 | TRBV12-3/TRBV12-4
SARDFLTSVSSYNEQF | TRBJ2-1 | many | 16 | TRBV20-1
ASSPTTAGLDNEQF | TRBJ2-1 | many | 14 | TRBV7-2
ASSSQGKPNTGELF | TRBJ2-2 | many | 14 | TRBV23-1
AWSLGPETQY | TRBJ2-5 | few | 10 | TRBV30
ASNTPTEGYYGYT | TRBJ1-2 | once | 13 | TRBV28
ASSGHWDQPQH | TRBJ1-5 | few | 11 | TRBV7-9
SAERLTQY | TRBJ2-3 | many | 8 | TRBV20-1
ASRPLGPADTQY | TRBJ2-3 | many | 12 | TRBV6-6